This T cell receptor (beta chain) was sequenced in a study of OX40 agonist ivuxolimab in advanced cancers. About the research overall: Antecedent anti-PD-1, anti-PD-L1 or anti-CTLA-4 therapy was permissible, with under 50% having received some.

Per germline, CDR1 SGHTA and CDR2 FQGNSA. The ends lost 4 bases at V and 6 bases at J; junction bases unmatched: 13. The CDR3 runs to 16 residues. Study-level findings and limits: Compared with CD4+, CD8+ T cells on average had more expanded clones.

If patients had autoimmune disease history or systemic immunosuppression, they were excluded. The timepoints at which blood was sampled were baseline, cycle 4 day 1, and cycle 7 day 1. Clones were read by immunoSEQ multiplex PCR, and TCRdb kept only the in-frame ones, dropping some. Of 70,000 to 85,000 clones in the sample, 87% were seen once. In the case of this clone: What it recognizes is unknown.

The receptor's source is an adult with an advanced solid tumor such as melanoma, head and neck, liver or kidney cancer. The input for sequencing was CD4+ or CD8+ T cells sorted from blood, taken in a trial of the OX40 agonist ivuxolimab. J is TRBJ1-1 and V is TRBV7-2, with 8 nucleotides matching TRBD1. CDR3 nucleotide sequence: TGTGCCAGCAGCTCAGTCAGGGGGCGGGTGGCCCCTGAAGCTTTCTTT. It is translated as CASSSVRGRVAPEAFF.